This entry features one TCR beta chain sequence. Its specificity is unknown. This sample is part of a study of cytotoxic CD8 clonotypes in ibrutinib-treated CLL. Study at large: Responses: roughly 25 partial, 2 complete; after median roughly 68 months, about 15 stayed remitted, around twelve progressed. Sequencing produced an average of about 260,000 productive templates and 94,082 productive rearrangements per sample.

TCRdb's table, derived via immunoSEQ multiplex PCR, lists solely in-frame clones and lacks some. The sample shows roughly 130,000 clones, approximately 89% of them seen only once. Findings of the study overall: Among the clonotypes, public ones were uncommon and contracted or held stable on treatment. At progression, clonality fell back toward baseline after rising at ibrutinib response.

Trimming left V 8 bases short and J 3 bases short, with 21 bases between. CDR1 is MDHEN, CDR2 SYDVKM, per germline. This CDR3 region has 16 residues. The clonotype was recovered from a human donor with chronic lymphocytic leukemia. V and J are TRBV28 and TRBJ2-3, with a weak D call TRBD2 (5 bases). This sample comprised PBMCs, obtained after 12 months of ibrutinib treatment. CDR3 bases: TGTGCCAGCCAGACTCGAGGGCTAGTGAGAACAGATACGCAGTATTTT. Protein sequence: CASQTRGLVRTDTQYF.